The 9 T cell receptor beta chains below all came from one sample that was sequenced in a study of blood T cells in healthy people across ages (dated by TCRdb to the mid-2010s). Receptor libraries were prepared by 5' RACE. Data came from an Illumina HiSeq 2500. The second PCR ran for roughly 7 to 12 cycles and used a J-beta primer mix along with a sample-barcoded 5' primer. TCRdb passed the public sequencing reads through fastp at Q25 and MiXCR, retaining productive beta sequences. Every distinct CDR3 protein forms one entry, paired with its most common genes and DNA. For this sample the table gives under 1,000,000 distinct CDR3 sequences, of which about 47% were detected only once. Less than 20% of the sample goes to the ten largest clones. Material: blood. The source is an elderly man in good health.

The rearrangement joins TRBV27 to TRBJ1-2; the D gene is possibly TRBD1 (6 bases). Trimming took 4 bases from V and 4 from J, leaving 19 bases between them. Germline CDR1 and CDR2: MNHEY and SMNVEV (reference sequence). The length of the CDR3 is 16 residues. CDR3 sequence (DNA): TGTGCCAGCAGTTCAGTTCCCCTGGGACATAGCTATGGCTACACCTTC. Its translation is CASSSVPLGHSYGYTF.

This clonotype has more than one count but fewer than ten. This chain uses TRBV20-1 with TRBJ2-7; 7 nucleotides match TRBD2. With V trimmed by 5 bases and J by 0 bases, 7 bases remained unmatched. The germline V gene has CDR1 DFQATT and CDR2 SNEGSKA (reference sequence). The CDR3 length is 14 residues. The CDR3 reads CSASYSGPSYEQYF. The DNA for the CDR3 is TGCAGTGCTTCTTATAGCGGGCCCTCCTACGAGCAGTACTTC.

This clonotype was observed a handful of times. The rearrangement joins TRBV28 to TRBJ2-7; D is ambiguous. The germline gives CDR1 MDHEN, CDR2 SYDVKM. Trimming shortened V by 4 bases and J by 0 bases, and 10 bases separated the two germline ends. This CDR3 spans 14 amino acids. This CDR3 reads CASSWSRISYEQYF. CDR3 DNA: TGTGCCAGCAGTTGGAGCAGGATCTCCTACGAGCAGTACTTC.

This clonotype has only a few counts. The gene calls are TRBV28 and TRBJ2-1, with TRBD1 as a possible D gene (5 bases). V was trimmed by 3 bases and J by 7 bases, leaving 19 bases between them. The CDR3 runs to 16 residues. Per germline, CDR1 MDHEN and CDR2 SYDVKM. CDR3 sequence reads: CASSFSQGRVRNEQFF. The CDR3 DNA reads TGTGCCAGCAGTTTTTCGCAGGGTCGTGTCCGAAATGAGCAGTTCTTC.

The chain recombines TRBV18 with TRBJ2-3, with a weak D call TRBD2 (6 bases). The CDR3 is 13 amino acids. Germline lookup yields CDR1 KGHSH and CDR2 LQKENI. The V end lost 3 bases, the J end lost 6 bases, and 10 bases lay between the germline ends. For the CDR3, the DNA is TGTGCCAGCTCACCTTCAGGGAGGGATACGCAGTATTTT. This encodes CASSPSGRDTQYF.

The chain uses TRBV5-6 and TRBJ2-1, with unresolved D. The CDR3 loop spans 18 amino acids. Germline V gene sequence: CDR1 SGHDT, CDR2 YYEEEE. Trimming took off 4 bases at V and 1 base at J, with 21 bases between the two ends. The CDR3 reads CASSHLPGSRRSYNEQFF. The CDR3, as DNA: TGTGCCAGCAGCCACCTCCCAGGCTCGCGACGTTCCTACAATGAGCAGTTCTTC.

This clonotype occurred a few times. The genes are TRBV29-1 and TRBJ2-1, with 9 bases identical to TRBD2. CDR1 and CDR2 from the germline V gene are SQVTM and ANQGSEA. The CDR3 has 13 amino acids. The trim removed 4 bases at V and 10 bases at J, leaving 8 bases unmatched. The CDR3 DNA sequence: TGCAGCGTTGGGGTAGCGGGAGTCGGGGAGCAGTTCTTC. The encoded protein is CSVGVAGVGEQFF.

This clonotype was picked up one time. A read error is possible here, since a much larger clone lies one base away. V and J are TRBV7-3 and TRBJ2-5, with D maybe TRBD1 (7 bases). Per the germline V gene, CDR1 is SGHTA and CDR2 is FQGTGA. CDR3 length: 13 residues. CDR3 DNA: TGTGCCAGCAGCCCAGGGGGGAGAGAGATCCAGTACTTC. Its translation: CASSPGGREIQYF.

On this clonotype itself: A read error may explain this, as a much larger clone is one base away. The chain employs TRBV11-3 and TRBJ2-2; 10 bases align to TRBD2. The CDR3 contains 15 residues. CDR1 SGHNT and CDR2 YENEEA come from the germline V gene. This CDR3 reads CAGSLAGGLTGELFF. The CDR3 DNA reads TGTGCCGGCAGCTTAGCGGGAGGCCTAACCGGGGAGCTGTTTTTT.